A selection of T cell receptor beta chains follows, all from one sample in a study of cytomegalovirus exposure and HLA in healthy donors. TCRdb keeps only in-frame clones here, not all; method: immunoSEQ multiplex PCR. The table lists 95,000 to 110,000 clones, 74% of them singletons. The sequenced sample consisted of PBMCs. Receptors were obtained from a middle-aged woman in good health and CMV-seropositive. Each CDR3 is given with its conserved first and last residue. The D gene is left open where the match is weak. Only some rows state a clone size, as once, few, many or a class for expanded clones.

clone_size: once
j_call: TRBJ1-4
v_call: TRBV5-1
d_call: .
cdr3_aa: CASSLGGGGSTNEKLFF
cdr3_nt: TGCGCCAGCAGCTTGGGGGGGGGCGGCAGTACTAATGAAAAACTGTTTTTT

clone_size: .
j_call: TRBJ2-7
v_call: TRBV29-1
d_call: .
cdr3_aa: CSVAPASSYEQYF
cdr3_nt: TGCAGCGTTGCGCCAGCTAGCTCCTACGAGCAGTACTTC

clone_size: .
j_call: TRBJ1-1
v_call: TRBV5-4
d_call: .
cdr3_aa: CASSQQGHGDTEAFF
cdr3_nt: TGTGCCAGCAGCCAACAGGGTCACGGGGACACTGAAGCTTTCTTT

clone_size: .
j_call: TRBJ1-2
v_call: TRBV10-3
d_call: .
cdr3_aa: CAISESIQGSYGYTF
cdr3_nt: TGTGCCATCAGTGAGTCGATCCAGGGTTCCTATGGCTACACCTTC

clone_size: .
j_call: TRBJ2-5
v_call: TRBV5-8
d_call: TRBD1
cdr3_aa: CASSPGQGPETQYF
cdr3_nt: TGTGCCAGCAGCCCTGGACAGGGGCCGGAGACCCAGTACTTC

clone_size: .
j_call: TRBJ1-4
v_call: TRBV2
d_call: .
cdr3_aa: CASSGQAAATNEKLFF
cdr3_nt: TGTGCCAGCAGTGGACAAGCGGCGGCAACTAATGAAAAACTGTTTTTT

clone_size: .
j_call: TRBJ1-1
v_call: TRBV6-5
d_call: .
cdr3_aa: CASSYWGGTSAFF
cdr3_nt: TGTGCCAGCAGTTACTGGGGGGGGACGAGTGCTTTCTTT

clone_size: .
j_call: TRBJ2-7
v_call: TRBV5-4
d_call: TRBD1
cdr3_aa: CASIPGQGCSYEQYF
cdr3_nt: TGTGCCAGCATCCCAGGACAGGGATGCTCCTACGAGCAGTACTTC

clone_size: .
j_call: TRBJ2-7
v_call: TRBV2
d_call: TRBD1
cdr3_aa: CASSGDRGAEQYF
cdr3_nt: TGTGCCAGCAGTGGTGACAGGGGGGCCGAGCAGTACTTC

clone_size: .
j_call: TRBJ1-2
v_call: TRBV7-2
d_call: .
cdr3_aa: CASSLWLTNYGYTF
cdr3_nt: TGTGCCAGCAGCTTGTGGCTGACTAACTATGGCTACACCTTC

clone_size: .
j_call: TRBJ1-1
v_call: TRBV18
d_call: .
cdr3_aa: CASSPPTSYLGTEAFF
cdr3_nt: TGTGCCAGCTCACCACCGACTTCATATCTCGGGACTGAAGCTTTCTTT

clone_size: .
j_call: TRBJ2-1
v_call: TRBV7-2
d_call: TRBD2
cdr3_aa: CASSLFSGGRANEQFF
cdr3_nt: TGTGCCAGCAGCTTATTTAGCGGGGGGCGGGCCAATGAGCAGTTCTTC

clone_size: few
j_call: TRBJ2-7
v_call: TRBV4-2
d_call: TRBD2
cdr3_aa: CASSQGVSGESYEQYF
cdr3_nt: TGTGCCAGCAGCCAAGGAGTTAGCGGGGAGTCCTACGAGCAGTACTTC

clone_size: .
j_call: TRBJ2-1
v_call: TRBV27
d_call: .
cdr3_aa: CASSRLPNEQFF
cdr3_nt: TGTGCCAGCAGTCGTCTCCCCAATGAGCAGTTCTTC

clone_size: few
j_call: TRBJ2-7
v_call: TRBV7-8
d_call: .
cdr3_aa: CASSPRGGYDSSYEQYF
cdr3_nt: TGTGCCAGCAGCCCAAGGGGGGGGTACGACAGCTCCTACGAGCAGTACTTC

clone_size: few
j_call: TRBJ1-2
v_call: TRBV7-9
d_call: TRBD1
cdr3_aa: CASSLNRGSFGYTF
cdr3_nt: TGTGCCAGCAGCCTCAACAGGGGTTCCTTTGGCTACACCTTC

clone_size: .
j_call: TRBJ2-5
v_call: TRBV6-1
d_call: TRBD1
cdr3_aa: CASSGGGQGQETQYF
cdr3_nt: TGTGCCAGCAGTGGGGGGGGACAGGGGCAAGAGACCCAGTACTTC

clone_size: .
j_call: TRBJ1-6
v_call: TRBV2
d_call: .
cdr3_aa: CASRWGEINSPLHF
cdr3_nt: TGTGCCAGCAGGTGGGGAGAAATTAATTCACCCCTCCACTTT

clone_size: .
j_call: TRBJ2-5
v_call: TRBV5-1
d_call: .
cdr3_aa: CASSLSYRDHGTQYF
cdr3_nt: TGCGCCAGCAGCTTAAGCTACAGGGATCATGGGACCCAGTACTTC

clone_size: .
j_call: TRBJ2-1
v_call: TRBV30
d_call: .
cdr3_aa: CAWTGDNEQFF
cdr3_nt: TGTGCCTGGACAGGGGACAATGAGCAGTTCTTC

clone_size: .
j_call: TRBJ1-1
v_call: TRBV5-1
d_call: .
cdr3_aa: CASSPLPGGTEAFF
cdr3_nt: TGCGCCAGCAGCCCGCTCCCAGGAGGCACTGAAGCTTTCTTT

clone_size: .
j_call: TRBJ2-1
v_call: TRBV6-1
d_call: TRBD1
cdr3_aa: CASSESRTGAGEQFF
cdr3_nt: TGTGCCAGCAGTGAATCCCGGACAGGGGCCGGTGAGCAGTTCTTC

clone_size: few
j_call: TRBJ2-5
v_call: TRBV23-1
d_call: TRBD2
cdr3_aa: CASSQSALAGVLKETQYF
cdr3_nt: TGCGCCAGCAGTCAATCGGCACTAGCGGGGGTCTTAAAAGAGACCCAGTACTTC

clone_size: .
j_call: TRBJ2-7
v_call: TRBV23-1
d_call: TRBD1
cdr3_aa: CASSHPRPFTLAPGQETYEQYF
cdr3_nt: TGCGCCAGCAGTCATCCCCGTCCTTTTACCCTCGCCCCGGGACAGGAGACCTACGAGCAGTACTTC

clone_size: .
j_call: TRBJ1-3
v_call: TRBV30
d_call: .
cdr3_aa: CAWSGQAGNTIYF
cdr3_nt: TGTGCCTGGAGTGGACAGGCTGGAAACACCATATATTTT

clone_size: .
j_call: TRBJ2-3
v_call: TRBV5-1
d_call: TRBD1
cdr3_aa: CASSLGTGGKDTQYF
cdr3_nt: TGCGCCAGCAGCTTGGGGACAGGGGGCAAAGATACGCAGTATTTT

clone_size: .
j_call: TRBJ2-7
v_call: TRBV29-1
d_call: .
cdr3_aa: CSVERGLNEQYF
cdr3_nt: TGCAGCGTTGAAAGAGGGCTGAACGAGCAGTACTTC

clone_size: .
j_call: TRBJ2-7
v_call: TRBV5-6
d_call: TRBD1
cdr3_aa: CASSLGRDRQYF
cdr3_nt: TGTGCCAGCAGCTTGGGTCGGGACAGGCAGTACTTC

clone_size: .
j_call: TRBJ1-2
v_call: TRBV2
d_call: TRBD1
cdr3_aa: CASSAIDRGPNYGYTF
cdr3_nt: TGTGCCAGCAGTGCCATTGACAGGGGGCCTAACTATGGCTACACCTTC

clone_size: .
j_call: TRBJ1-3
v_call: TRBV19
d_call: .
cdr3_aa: CATTVGGTPSGNTIYF
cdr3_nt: TGTGCCACTACGGTAGGCGGGACCCCCTCTGGAAACACCATATATTTT

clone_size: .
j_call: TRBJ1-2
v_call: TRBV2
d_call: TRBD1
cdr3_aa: CASRGDRGYGYTF
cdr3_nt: TGTGCCAGCAGGGGGGACAGGGGGTATGGCTACACCTTC

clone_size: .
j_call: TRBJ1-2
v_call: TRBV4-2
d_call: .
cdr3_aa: CASSQERQGYGYTF
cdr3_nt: TGTGCCAGCAGCCAAGAACGCCAGGGCTATGGCTACACCTTC

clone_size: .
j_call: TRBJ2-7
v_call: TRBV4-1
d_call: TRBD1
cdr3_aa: CASSQRLAGQGVFLYEQYF
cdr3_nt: TGCGCCAGCAGCCAACGACTCGCCGGACAGGGTGTTTTTTTGTACGAGCAGTACTTC

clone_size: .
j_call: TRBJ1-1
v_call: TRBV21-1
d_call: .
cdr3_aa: CASNLMRGRFTEAFF
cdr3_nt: TGTGCCAGCAACCTGATGAGGGGGCGCTTCACTGAAGCTTTCTTT

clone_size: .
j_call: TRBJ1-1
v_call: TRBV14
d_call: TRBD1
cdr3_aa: CASSHLHGQGNTEAFF
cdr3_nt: TGTGCCAGCAGCCATCTCCACGGACAGGGTAACACTGAAGCTTTCTTT

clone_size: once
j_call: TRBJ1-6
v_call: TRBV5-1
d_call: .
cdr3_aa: CASSLNQDRGLPLHF
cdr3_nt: TGCGCCAGCAGCTTGAATCAGGACAGAGGACTCCCCCTCCACTTT

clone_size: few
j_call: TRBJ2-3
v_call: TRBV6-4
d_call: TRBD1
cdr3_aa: CASSLQGAITDTQYF
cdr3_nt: TGTGCCAGCAGTTTACAGGGGGCGATCACAGATACGCAGTATTTT

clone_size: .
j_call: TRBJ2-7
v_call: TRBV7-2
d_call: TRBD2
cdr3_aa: CASSFQRGTYEQYF
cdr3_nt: TGTGCCAGCAGCTTTCAGCGGGGGACCTACGAGCAGTACTTC

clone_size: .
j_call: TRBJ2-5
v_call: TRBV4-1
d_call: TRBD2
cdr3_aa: CASSQGRGSGVGETQYF
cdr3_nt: TGCGCCAGCAGCCAAGGGAGGGGTAGCGGGGTAGGAGAGACCCAGTACTTC

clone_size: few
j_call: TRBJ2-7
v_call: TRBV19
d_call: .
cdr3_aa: CASSMVGTGAYEQYF
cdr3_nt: TGTGCCAGTAGTATGGTAGGCACAGGAGCCTACGAGCAGTACTTC

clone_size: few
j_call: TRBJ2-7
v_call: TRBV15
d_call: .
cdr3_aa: CATSGDTSYEQYF
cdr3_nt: TGTGCCACCAGCGGGGACACCTCCTACGAGCAGTACTTC

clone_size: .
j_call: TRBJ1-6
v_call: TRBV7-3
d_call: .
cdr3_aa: CASSLNPSGNSPLHF
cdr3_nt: TGTGCCAGCAGCTTAAACCCCTCGGGAAATTCACCCCTCCACTTT

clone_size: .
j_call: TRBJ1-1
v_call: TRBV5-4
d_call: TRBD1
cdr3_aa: CASSKETGTGNTEAFF
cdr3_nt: TGTGCCAGCAGCAAAGAGACCGGGACAGGGAACACTGAAGCTTTCTTT

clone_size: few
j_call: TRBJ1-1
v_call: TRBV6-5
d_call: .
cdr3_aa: CASSISGPPEAFF
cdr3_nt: TGTGCCAGCAGCATATCAGGGCCTCCAGAAGCTTTCTTT

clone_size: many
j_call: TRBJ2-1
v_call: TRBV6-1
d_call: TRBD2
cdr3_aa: CASTEGTSSNEQFF
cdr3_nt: TGTGCCAGCACCGAAGGGACTAGTTCCAATGAGCAGTTCTTC

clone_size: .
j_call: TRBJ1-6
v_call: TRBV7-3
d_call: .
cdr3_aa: CASSSPGAPLHF
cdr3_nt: TGTGCCAGCAGCTCACCGGGGGCACCCCTCCACTTT

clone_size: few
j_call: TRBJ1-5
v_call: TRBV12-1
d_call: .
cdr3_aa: CASHNQPQHF
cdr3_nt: TGTGCCAGCCATAATCAGCCCCAGCATTTT